This TCR beta chain emerged from a study of blood T cells in healthy people across ages. This clonotype came up many times. CDR3 length equals 17 residues. Germline values: CDR1 MGHRA, CDR2 YSYEKL. The V and J ends lost 4 bases and 1 base, in that order; junction bases with no gene match: 7. Primers used in a second PCR of roughly 6 to 11 cycles were a sample-barcoded 5' primer and a J-beta primer mix. Using its own MiXCR run on the 5' RACE reads, TCRdb lists one record per CDR3 protein. The sample includes 850,000 to 950,000 distinct CDR3 sequences, less than 35% of them seen just once. This receptor was obtained from a woman of 80 years or more in good health. J is TRBJ2-1 and V is TRBV4-1; 10 bases are shared with TRBD2. Material for sequencing was blood. CDR3 in amino acids: CASSRVAGGDSYNEQFF. The CDR3 DNA is TGCGCCAGCAGCCGCGTAGCGGGAGGCGATTCCTACAATGAGCAGTTCTTC.